Each of the 10 T cell receptor beta chains below was sequenced from the same sample in a study of identical twins. TCRdb itself ran the 5' RACE reads through MiXCR, one entry per CDR3 protein. The data hold hundreds of thousands of distinct CDR3 sequences, with over 15% observed a single time. In addition, the sample was reused for a study of T cells expressing NK-cell markers.

The sample was PBMCs. Source of these receptors: a woman aged 18-29 years in good health.

There are many counts of this clonotype. This chain uses TRBV5-1 with TRBJ1-1; 8 bases line up with TRBD1. Trimming at V came to 6 bases and at J to 5 bases, leaving 9 bases not matched to a gene. Germline values: CDR1 SGHRS, CDR2 YFSETQ. There are 14 residues in the CDR3. The chain's CDR3 is CASNPTTGGTEAFF. As DNA, the CDR3 is TGCGCCAGCAACCCCACAACAGGGGGGACTGAAGCTTTCTTT.

This clonotype turned up a few times. The chain is built from TRBV11-2 and TRBJ2-7, with D unresolved. Germline CDR1 is SGHAT and CDR2 is FQNNGV. V was cut by 5 bases and J by 0 bases, with 14 bases left in between. The CDR3 is 15 amino acids. The CDR3 reads CASSPSTMSSYEQYF. Here the CDR3 DNA reads TGTGCCAGCAGCCCTTCTACGATGAGCTCCTACGAGCAGTACTTC.

The chain combines TRBV4-2 with TRBJ2-7; TRBD2 might be the D (6 bases). V was shortened by 8 bases and J by 6 bases, with 20 bases between the two germline ends. The CDR3 totals 14 residues. Germline V gene lookup returns CDR1 LGHNA and CDR2 YNFKEQ. The CDR3 region has the DNA TGTGCCAGCGGGTCCACGGGGGTCGGGCCCGAGCAGTACTTC. Protein product: CASGSTGVGPEQYF.

This chain's CDR3 is CASMVAGSGYEQYF. The CDR3 nucleotides read TGCGCCAGCATGGTGGCAGGGTCGGGATACGAGCAGTACTTC. This chain links TRBV5-1 with TRBJ2-7; D assignment may be TRBD1 or TRBD2 (5 bases each). Germline V gives CDR1 SGHRS, CDR2 YFSETQ. V was trimmed by 6 bases and J by 4 bases, leaving 17 bases between them. The length of the CDR3 is 14 residues. The full variable domain, rest sourced from reference TRBV5-1 and TRBJ2-7, is KAGVTQTPRYLIKTRGQQVTLSCSPISGHRSVSWYQQTPGQGLQFLFEYFSETQRNKGNFPGRFSGRQFSNSRSEMNVSTLELGDSALYLCASMVAGSGYEQYFGPGTRLTVT.

The V call is TRBV9, the J call TRBJ1-1; D gene ambiguous. Trimming shortened V by 0 bases and J by 0 bases, and 15 bases separated the two germline ends. From germline, CDR1 is SGDLS and CDR2 YYNGEE. CDR3 length equals 17 residues. CDR3 sequence (DNA): TGTGCCAGCAGCGTAGGGACGGTCGGCGGAATGAACACTGAAGCTTTCTTT. It encodes CASSVGTVGGMNTEAFF. Filled out from reference TRBV9 and TRBJ1-1, the complete variable domain reads DSGVTQTPKHLITATGQRVTLRCSPRSGDLSVYWYQQSLDQGLQFLIQYYNGEERAKGNILERFSAQQFPDLHSELNLSSLELGDSALYFCASSVGTVGGMNTEAFFGQGTRLTVV.

This chain joins TRBV6-1 and TRBJ2-1, with TRBD1 matching over 7 bases. Germline CDR1 and CDR2: MNHNS and SASEGT. The trim removed 0 bases at V and 6 bases at J, leaving 8 bases unmatched. The CDR3 runs to 16 residues. The CDR3 coding sequence is TGTGCCAGCAGTGAAGCGCTTAGGGCAGGGGGCAATGAGCAGTTCTTC. Residues: CASSEALRAGGNEQFF.

The chain is built from TRBV20-1 and TRBJ1-1; D is perhaps TRBD1 (6 bases). The length of the CDR3 is 14 residues. The germline V and J ends were trimmed by 6 bases and 0 bases, with 14 bases remaining between them. Germline loops: CDR1 DFQATT, CDR2 SNEGSKA (reference sequence). CDR3: CSADAGTLNTEAFF. In DNA, the CDR3 is TGCAGTGCGGATGCCGGGACATTGAACACTGAAGCTTTCTTT.

The chain links TRBV7-9 to TRBJ2-2; 12 bases map to TRBD2. V lost 5 bases and J lost 6; bases outside the gene matches: 4. This CDR3 has 15 residues. Germline V lookup: CDR1 SEHNR, CDR2 FQNEAQ (reference sequence). Here the CDR3 DNA reads TGTGCCAGCAGCATACTAGCGGGAGGCGCCGGGGAGCTGTTTTTT. As protein: CASSILAGGAGELFF.

This clonotype has more than one count but fewer than ten. The rearrangement joins TRBV12-3 or TRBV12-4 to TRBJ2-7; perhaps TRBD2 as D (5 bases). The CDR3 length is 16 residues. V lost 1 base and J lost 7, with 20 bases in between. The CDR3 coding sequence is TGTGCCAGCAGTTTAGACGTCTCGGAGGCGGCTCGGGAGCAGTACTTC. Residues: CASSLDVSEAAREQYF.

This clonotype was seen a handful of times. This rearrangement joins TRBV11-3 to TRBJ2-3; maybe TRBD1 (5 bases). Trimming took off 3 bases at V and 4 bases at J, with 11 bases between the two ends. The CDR3 has 14 amino acids. The germline CDR1 and CDR2 sequences are SGHNT and YENEEA. Written as DNA, the CDR3 is TGTGCCAGCAGCTTGCAGGACAAAGCAGATACGCAGTATTTT. Its protein is CASSLQDKADTQYF.